What follows are 15 T cell receptor beta chains derived from one specimen sequenced in a study of CD8 T cells in Susac syndrome. RNA amounts of 0.5 to 1 ug underwent reverse transcription with random hexamers. TCRdb redid the calling of the immunoSEQ multiplex PCR reads with MiXCR, one entry per CDR3 protein. Of about 180,000 distinct CDR3 sequences detected, approximately 94% appear once; the ten largest clones hold approximately 0.1%. The sequencing input was CD4+ T cells from PBMCs. These receptors were taken from a human donor with multiple sclerosis.

The V call is TRBV20-1, the J call TRBJ1-3, with D maybe TRBD1 (5 bases). This CDR3 comprises 15 residues. Germline values: CDR1 DFQATT, CDR2 SNEGSKA (reference sequence). V lost 2 bases, J lost 3 bases, and 14 bases lay in between. CDR3 residues: CSARFQGLGGNTIYF. CDR3 in DNA: TGCAGTGCTAGATTTCAGGGACTGGGTGGAAACACCATATATTTT.

The V gene is TRBV2, the J gene TRBJ1-2, with TRBD1 as a possible D gene (6 bases). Trimming took 8 bases from V and 4 from J, leaving 17 bases between them. Per germline, CDR1 SNHLY and CDR2 FYNNEI. CDR3 length: 14 residues. CDR3 protein: CASPPRDTGYGYTF. In DNA form, the CDR3 reads TGTGCCAGCCCACCGAGGGACACAGGCTATGGCTACACCTTC.

The chain recombines TRBV19 with TRBJ1-1; D remains unclear. The CDR3 contains 14 residues. Germline CDR1 and CDR2: LNHDA and SQIVND (reference sequence). V dropped 2 bases and J dropped 3 bases, with 10 bases sitting between them. CDR3 amino acids: CASSIKGMYTEAFF. The CDR3, as DNA: TGTGCCAGTAGTATAAAGGGTATGTACACTGAAGCTTTCTTT.

V gene TRBV29-1 combines with J gene TRBJ1-5, with 8 bases that match TRBD1. The CDR3 has 15 residues. V shed 5 bases, J shed 5 bases, and the junction held 11 bases outside the gene matches. Germline CDR1 and CDR2: SQVTM and ANQGSEA. In DNA, the CDR3 is TGCAGCGTTCGGGAAGGGACAGGCCTGGATCAGCCCCAGCATTTT. Its translation: CSVREGTGLDQPQHF.

The V and J genes are TRBV2 and TRBJ1-1, with 8 positions matching TRBD1. The CDR3 spans 15 residues. Germline assignment: CDR1 SNHLY and CDR2 FYNNEI. V lost 5 bases, J lost 6 bases, and 11 bases stayed unmatched. CDR3 amino acids: CASSNLQGGASEAFF. As DNA, the CDR3 is TGTGCCAGCAGTAACCTACAGGGGGGAGCCTCTGAAGCTTTCTTT. Combining the CDR3 with reference TRBV2 and TRBJ1-1 gives the whole variable domain EPEVTQTPSHQVTQMGQEVILRCVPISNHLYFYWYRQILGQKVEFLVSFYNNEISEKSEIFDDQFSVERPDGSNFTLKIRSTKLEDSAMYFCASSNLQGGASEAFFGQGTRLTVV.

The chain links TRBV7-2 to TRBJ1-6; D remains ambiguous. Trimming took off 3 bases at V and 3 bases at J, with 9 bases between the two ends. Germline CDR1 is SGHTA and CDR2 is FQGNSA. The CDR3 loop spans 15 amino acids. The CDR3, as DNA: TGTGCCAGCAGCTTGAGCGTTGTCTATAATTCACCCCTCCACTTT. This sequence encodes CASSLSVVYNSPLHF.

The chain is built from TRBV18 and TRBJ1-1; TRBD1 agrees at 7 bases. The V gene end was trimmed by 4 bases and the J gene end by 4 bases; junction bases not matched to a gene: 9. Germline V CDR1 and CDR2: KGHSH, LQKENI. The CDR3 totals 15 residues. CDR3 in DNA: TGTGCCAGCTCACTCAAGACAGGGAGGGGCACTGAAGCTTTCTTT. Amino acid sequence: CASSLKTGRGTEAFF.

The rearrangement uses TRBV7-9 and TRBJ2-1, with D unclear. Germline V gene sequence: CDR1 SEHNR, CDR2 FQNEAQ (reference sequence). The CDR3 consists of 14 residues. The V end was cut by 5 bases, the J end by 7 bases, with 15 bases between. Written as DNA, the CDR3 is TGTGCCAGCAGCCCCGTTGCCCTGGGGAATGAGCAGTTCTTC. Protein product: CASSPVALGNEQFF.

The chain links TRBV29-1 to TRBJ1-1; the D gene is possibly TRBD1 (6 bases). Germline-derived CDR1 and CDR2 are SQVTM and ANQGSEA. Trimming took 4 bases from V and 4 from J, leaving 13 bases between them. The CDR3 is 13 amino acids. CDR3 coding DNA: TGCAGCGTTGCCCCCGCCAGGGGCACTGAAGCTTTCTTT. As protein: CSVAPARGTEAFF.

The rearrangement uses TRBV12-3 or TRBV12-4 and TRBJ1-5; D is ambiguous. With 2 bases removed from V and 0 bases from J, the gap between germline ends came to 11 bases. CDR3 length equals 16 residues. CDR3 region: CASSLRSDYSNQPQHF. CDR3 sequence (DNA): TGTGCCAGCAGTTTACGGTCAGACTATAGCAATCAGCCCCAGCATTTT.

This chain's CDR3 is CASSSYSRGPGSYNEQFF. In nucleotides, the CDR3 is TGTGCCAGCAGCAGTTACTCCAGGGGGCCGGGCTCCTACAATGAGCAGTTCTTC. The chain has TRBV6-1 and TRBJ2-1, with 8 bases aligning to TRBD1. The CDR3 loop spans 18 amino acids. Germline V gene sequence: CDR1 MNHNS, CDR2 SASEGT. The trim removed 6 bases at V and 0 bases at J, leaving 13 bases unmatched.

Only one count was recorded for this clonotype. This chain uses TRBV3-1 with TRBJ1-6, with 8 bases matching TRBD1. The CDR3 has 14 residues. The trim removed 8 bases at V and 11 bases at J, leaving 11 bases unmatched. Germline V CDR1 and CDR2: LGHDT, YNNKEL (reference sequence). The CDR3 reads CASSQGAKAAPLHF. CDR3 nucleotides: TGTGCCAGCTCCCAGGGGGCGAAGGCGGCACCCCTCCACTTT.

The CDR3 sequence is CAWSVGGGVSEQFF. CDR3 sequence (DNA): TGTGCCTGGAGTGTCGGAGGGGGGGTAAGTGAGCAGTTCTTC. The V and J genes are TRBV30 and TRBJ2-1; D is possibly TRBD2 (7 bases). The CDR3 has 14 residues. Germline V gene lookup returns CDR1 GTSNPN and CDR2 SVGIG (reference sequence). V was pared by 0 bases and J by 9 bases, with 15 bases between. The entire variable domain, with the rest obtained from reference TRBV30 and TRBJ2-1, is as follows: SQTIHQWPATLVQPVGSPLSLECTVEGTSNPNLYWYRQAAGRGLQLLFYSVGIGQISSEVPQNLSASRPQDRQFILSSKKLLLSDSGFYLCAWSVGGGVSEQFFGPGTRLTVL.

This chain connects TRBV6-5 to TRBJ1-5; D uncertain. V was pared by 0 bases and J by 6 bases, with 6 bases between. The CDR3 contains 13 residues. Germline CDR1 is MNHEY and CDR2 is SVGAGI. CDR3 nucleotides: TGTGCCAGCAGTTACTCAGGGTTTCAGCCCCAGCATTTT. Translated: CASSYSGFQPQHF.

This sequence joins TRBV19 and TRBJ1-6, with 8 bases matching TRBD1. This CDR3 has 16 amino acids. J lost 7 bases, V lost 3 bases, and 8 bases had no gene match. Germline loops: CDR1 LNHDA, CDR2 SQIVND (reference sequence). The DNA for the CDR3 is TGTGCCAGTAGTATTGACAGGGGCGCTTCGAATTCACCCCTCCACTTT. It yields the protein CASSIDRGASNSPLHF.